These 28 T cell receptor beta chains originate from one sample sequenced in a study of T cell clonality in common variable immunodeficiency. Only in-frame clones appear in the TCRdb table, and some are missing; sequencing was by immunoSEQ multiplex PCR. The specimen has around 34,000 clones, none found just once. The material sequenced was peripheral blood mononuclear cells. All receptors derive from a person aged 18 to 70 in good health.

This clone was recorded at least ten times. Read data end 3 residues before the CDR3 end; the end is taken from the germline J gene. The chain uses TRBV20-1 and TRBJ2-3; D is perhaps TRBD2 (6 bases). Between the trimmed V and J ends, which lost 4 bases and 2 bases, there was a span of 25 bases. CDR3 length equals 18 residues. From germline, CDR1 is DFQATT and CDR2 SNEGSKA (reference sequence). The CDR3 is CSATPPWGTSRNTDTQYF. Partial CDR3 DNA: TGCAGTGCTACGCCACCCTGGGGAACTAGCAGAAACACAGATACG.

This clone came up many times. The DNA ends 3 residues before the CDR3 does, and the rest of the CDR3 is filled in from the germline J gene. The chain couples TRBV7-6 to TRBJ2-2; TRBD2 aligns across 13 bases. V lost 5 bases, J lost 4 bases, and 4 bases stayed unmatched. The CDR3 has 16 amino acids. CDR1 is SGHVS, CDR2 FNYEAQ, per germline. The CDR3 loop reads CASSLGLAGSTGELFF. CDR3 DNA (partial): TGTGCCAGCAGCCTGGGACTAGCGGGATCCACCGGGGAG.

In this sample, this clone turned up many times. The read halts 3 residues ahead of the CDR3 end, with the missing end drawn from the germline J gene. This same CDR3 is encoded by further DNA sequences in the sample. The chain links TRBV7-6 to TRBJ1-6; 7 bases align to TRBD1. The V and J ends lost 4 bases and 5 bases, in that order; junction bases with no gene match: 2. This CDR3 is 14 amino acids long. Germline loops: CDR1 SGHVS, CDR2 FNYEAQ. The CDR3 DNA, read in part, is TGTGCCAGCAGCTATGGGACAGATAATTCACCC. Encoded protein: CASSYGTDNSP. The whole CDR3 reads CASSYGTDNSPLHF.

As concerns this clone: Sequencing ends 3 residues short of the CDR3 end; the germline J gene provides the rest. The chain employs TRBV7-2 and TRBJ1-2; D remains unclear. The CDR3 runs 14 residues. The germline gives CDR1 SGHTA, CDR2 FQGNSA. CDR3 sequence: CASRGLRTYNEYTF. CDR3 DNA, as far as it was read: TGTGCCAGCAGAGGACTTAGGACCTACAATGAG.

This clone was observed at least ten times. The read ends 3 residues shy of where the CDR3 ends; the end is completed using the germline J gene. The genes are TRBV12-3 or TRBV12-4 and TRBJ2-7; tentative D call: TRBD2 (5 bases). This CDR3 is 18 amino acids long. V was cut by 1 base and J by 4 bases, with 23 bases left in between. CDR3 bases read: TGTGCCAGCAGTTTAGGCTCGTCCCTGGACCCGGGGAGATACGAG. Protein product: CASSLGSSLDPGRYE. The full CDR3 is CASSLGSSLDPGRYEQYF.

This clone was recorded at least ten times. The CDR3 end falls 3 residues outside the read, so it is completed with the germline J gene. V and J are TRBV6-1 and TRBJ2-1, with 7 positions matching TRBD2. Trimming removed 4 bases from V and 6 bases from J; junction bases left unmatched: 9. The CDR3 extends over 15 amino acids. CDR1 MNHNS and CDR2 SASEGT come from the germline V gene. The CDR3 bases that were read are TGTGCCAGCAGTGTTTCTGGCGGGAGAGGCAATGAG. Translating it yields CASSVSGGRGNE. The whole CDR3 sequence is CASSVSGGRGNEQFF.

This clone occurred many times. The read finishes 3 residues shy of the CDR3 end, and the germline J gene is used to complete it. This rearrangement joins TRBV5-1 to TRBJ2-3, with 9 bases fitting TRBD2. The J segment lost 2 bases and the V segment lost 2 bases, leaving 3 bases of the junction unmatched. CDR1 and CDR2 from the germline V gene are SGHRS and YFSETQ. CDR3 length: 15 residues. Partial CDR3 DNA: TGCGCCAGCAGCTTTGGGACTAGCCTCACAGATACG. Encoded protein: CASSFGTSLTDT. The complete CDR3 reads CASSFGTSLTDTQYF.

This clone has ten or more counts. The CDR3 DNA, read in part, is TGTGCCAGTAGTACCTTGGGACAGGGCAGAAAAAACATT. It translates to CASSTLGQGRKNI. The CDR3, in full, reads CASSTLGQGRKNIQYF. The V gene is TRBV19, the J gene TRBJ2-4, with 9 bases identical to TRBD1. The read ends 3 residues early relative to the CDR3; the germline J gene fills the gap. CDR1 is LNHDA, CDR2 SQIVND, per germline (reference sequence). The CDR3 sequence is 16 residues long. Trimming took 4 bases from V and 4 from J; bases not matched to a gene: 8. Full variable domain (rest looked up from reference TRBV19 and TRBJ2-4): DGGITQSPKYLFRKEGQNVTLSCEQNLNHDAMYWYRQDPGQGLRLIYYSQIVNDFQKGDIAEGYSVSREKKESFPLTVTSAQKNPTAFYLCASSTLGQGRKNIQYFGAGTRLSVL.

To note about this clone: This clone may be a read error of a much larger clone one base away. The read ends 3 residues before the CDR3 terminus; that terminus is restored from the germline J gene. This chain connects TRBV20-1 to TRBJ2-3; 8 bases are shared with TRBD1. The CDR3 is made up of 13 amino acids. Per germline, CDR1 DFQATT and CDR2 SNEGSKA (reference sequence). The sequenced part of the CDR3 DNA is TGCAGTGCTCGACAGGGGTTCAATCAGCCG. This gives the protein CSARQGFNQP. The CDR3 reads in full as CSARQGFNQPQYF.

In this sample, this clone turned up many times. One junction end disagrees with the germline gene, perhaps due to a read error. Read coverage stops 3 residues before the CDR3 terminus; the germline J gene supplies the remainder. The gene calls are TRBV7-7 and TRBJ2-5; possible D gene TRBD1, 5 bases. This CDR3 spans 15 amino acids. In germline, CDR1 is SSHAT, CDR2 FNYEAQ (reference sequence). The CDR3 is CASSLVPGPQETQYF. The CDR3 bases that were read are TGTGCTAGCAGCTTAGTCCCAGGGCCACAAGAGACC.

This clone was seen repeatedly, ten times or more. The DNA ends 3 residues before the CDR3 does, and the rest of the CDR3 is filled in from the germline J gene. The V gene is TRBV5-4, the J gene TRBJ2-1; the match to TRBD2 covers 7 bases. This CDR3 has 15 residues. Unmatched junction bases numbered 2, after V lost 0 bases and J lost 2 bases. Germline V lookup: CDR1 SGHNT, CDR2 YYREEE (reference sequence). The CDR3 loop reads CASSLGGTTYNEQFF. Incomplete CDR3 DNA: TGTGCCAGCAGCTTGGGTGGGACTACCTACAATGAG.

This clone came up many times. The read ends 3 residues shy of where the CDR3 ends; the end is completed using the germline J gene. The chain is built from TRBV5-1 and TRBJ1-2; the D gene is possibly TRBD1 (5 bases). V was clipped by 0 bases and J by 4 bases, with 7 bases between them. This CDR3 is 13 amino acids long. CDR1 and CDR2 (germline): SGHRS, YFSETQ. CDR3: CASSLGDSYGYTF. The DNA read from the CDR3 is TGCGCCAGCAGCTTGGGTGACAGCTATGGC. The full variable domain, with the rest looked up from reference TRBV5-1 and TRBJ1-2, is KAGVTQTPRYLIKTRGQQVTLSCSPISGHRSVSWYQQTPGQGLQFLFEYFSETQRNKGNFPGRFSGRQFSNSRSEMNVSTLELGDSALYLCASSLGDSYGYTFGSGTRLTVV.

This clone was picked up many times. One end of the junction varies from germline; a read error may be responsible. The sequence runs out 3 residues before the end of the CDR3; the remainder is reconstructed from the germline J gene. The chain uses TRBV7-9 and TRBJ2-7, with 7 nucleotides matching TRBD2. Germline V CDR1 and CDR2: SEHNR, FQNEAQ (reference sequence). This CDR3 has 15 amino acids. The CDR3 protein is CASSVAPTSSYEQYF. CDR3 DNA, as far as it was read: TGTGCCAGCAGCGTAGCCCCGACTAGCAGCTACGAG.

This clone was counted many times. The CDR3 extends 3 residues past the end of the read, so its final part is completed from the germline J gene. V and J are TRBV5-1 and TRBJ1-1, with D perhaps matching TRBD1 (5 bases). Germline CDR1 reads SGHRS; CDR2 reads YFSETQ. V lost 1 base, J lost 3 bases, and 13 bases lay in between. The CDR3 has 15 residues. The part of the CDR3 DNA that was read is TGCGCCAGCAGCTTGAGGGCAGGGTCGGACACTGAA. Translated, it gives CASSLRAGSDTE. In full, the CDR3 is CASSLRAGSDTEAFF.

This clone was counted many times. Read coverage stops 3 residues before the CDR3 terminus; the germline J gene supplies the remainder. The V and J genes are TRBV20-1 and TRBJ1-6; a possible D gene is TRBD1 (5 bases). The V and J ends lost 4 bases and 4 bases respectively, with 8 bases between them. Germline V gene data show CDR1 as DFQATT and CDR2 as SNEGSKA (reference sequence). There are 13 residues in the CDR3. CDR3 residues: CSATDSYNSPLHF. The sequenced part of the CDR3 DNA is TGCAGTGCTACCGACAGTTATAATTCACCC.

This clone was found many times. The read gets to within 3 residues of the CDR3 end, and the germline J gene fills in the rest. The chain joins TRBV4-2 to TRBJ2-7, with 8 nucleotides matching TRBD2. V lost 4 bases to trimming and J lost 1 base; unmatched junction nucleotides: 12. This CDR3 region has 17 residues. The germline gives CDR1 LGHNA, CDR2 YNFKEQ. The CDR3 bases that were read are TGTGCCAGCAGCCCGGGGGGGTGGGACGGACGATCCTACGAG. This translates into CASSPGGWDGRSYE. The CDR3 in full is CASSPGGWDGRSYEQYF.

This clone appeared many times. The read ends 3 residues early relative to the CDR3; the germline J gene fills the gap. This chain connects TRBV5-1 to TRBJ2-1; 12 bases are shared with TRBD1. J lost 9 bases, V lost 2 bases, and 9 bases had no gene match. Looked up from germline, CDR1 is SGHRS and CDR2 is YFSETQ. The CDR3 has 16 residues. CDR3 protein: CASSFGNRDRGREQFF. The DNA read from the CDR3 is TGCGCCAGCAGCTTCGGTAACCGGGACAGGGGGCGTGAG. The full variable domain, in which reference TRBV5-1 and TRBJ2-1 provide the parts outside the CDR3, is KAGVTQTPRYLIKTRGQQVTLSCSPISGHRSVSWYQQTPGQGLQFLFEYFSETQRNKGNFPGRFSGRQFSNSRSEMNVSTLELGDSALYLCASSFGNRDRGREQFFGPGTRLTVL.

This clone was seen many times. The read ends 3 residues shy of where the CDR3 ends; the end is completed using the germline J gene. The rearrangement joins TRBV11-3 to TRBJ2-4; 7 nucleotides agree with TRBD1. Trimming removed 1 base from V and 5 bases from J; junction bases left unmatched: 5. The length of the CDR3 is 15 residues. Germline CDR1 is SGHNT and CDR2 is YENEEA. This CDR3 reads CASSLGPGGENIQYF. Partial CDR3 DNA: TGTGCCAGCAGCTTAGGCCCAGGGGGAGAAAACATT.

This clone was seen ten or more times. The read ends 3 residues shy of where the CDR3 ends; the end is completed using the germline J gene. The chain combines TRBV5-1 with TRBJ2-1; D gene ambiguous. Looked up from germline, CDR1 is SGHRS and CDR2 is YFSETQ. With 1 base removed from V and 1 base from J, the gap between germline ends came to 9 bases. This CDR3 is built from 15 residues. The CDR3 loop reads CASSLSTLSYNEQFF. The CDR3 DNA, read in part, is TGCGCCAGCAGCTTGAGTACTTTATCCTACAATGAG.

This clone was detected many times. With the read ending 3 residues before the CDR3 end, the germline J gene is used to fill in that end. The V and J genes are TRBV5-1 and TRBJ2-1; 14 bases line up with TRBD2. The V gene end was trimmed by 2 bases and the J gene end by 6 bases; junction bases not matched to a gene: 4. The CDR3 runs 16 residues. Germline assignment: CDR1 SGHRS and CDR2 YFSETQ. CDR3 loop: CASSLGGLAGANEQFF. The covered CDR3 bases are TGCGCCAGCAGCTTAGGGGGACTAGCGGGAGCCAATGAG.

This clone was observed at least ten times. From the germline J gene comes the end of the CDR3, since the read stops 3 residues before it. The chain recombines TRBV28 with TRBJ2-3; maybe TRBD2 (6 bases). V lost 8 bases, J lost 8 bases, and 11 bases lay in between. Germline CDR1 and CDR2: MDHEN and SYDVKM. The CDR3 consists of 11 residues. CDR3 loop: CASSNGGTQYF. CDR3 bases read: TGTGCCAGCTCTAACGGGGGTACG.

This clone appeared many times. The read comes to an end 3 residues before the CDR3 does, leaving the germline J gene to fill in the end. V usage is TRBV13 and J usage is TRBJ2-3, with a tentative D call TRBD1 (6 bases). The V and J ends lost 5 bases and 6 bases respectively, with 15 bases between them. The CDR3 contains 14 residues. Germline lookup yields CDR1 PRHDT and CDR2 FYEKMQ (reference sequence). CDR3 region: CASSARDIGDTQYF. The sequenced part of the CDR3 DNA is TGTGCCAGCAGCGCCCGGGACATCGGGGATACG.

This clone was seen ten or more times. Read data end 3 residues before the CDR3 end; the end is taken from the germline J gene. The chain recombines TRBV5-3 with TRBJ2-7; D perhaps matches TRBD2 (5 bases). TRBV5-3 is treated as an ORF (open reading frame) with a function not yet certain. CDR3 length equals 14 residues. Trimming took off 0 bases at V and 1 base at J, with 8 bases between the two ends. CDR3 bases read: TGTGCCAGAAGCTTGGTACTAGGTTCCTACGAG. As protein: CARSLVLGSYE. From start to end, the CDR3 is CARSLVLGSYEQYF.

In its sample, this clone was seen many times. The read finishes 3 residues shy of the CDR3 end, and the germline J gene is used to complete it. The chain joins TRBV5-4 to TRBJ2-7, with 11 bases lining up with TRBD1. Per the germline V gene, CDR1 is SGHNT and CDR2 is YYREEE (reference sequence). With 3 bases clipped from V and 3 bases from J, the junction kept 5 bases outside the gene matches. This CDR3 is 15 amino acids long. CDR3 DNA, as far as it was read: TGTGCCAGCAGCTCTCCGGGACAGGGGGTCTACGAG. It codes for CASSSPGQGVYE. The CDR3, in full, reads CASSSPGQGVYEQYF.

This clone was observed at least ten times. Coverage ceases 3 residues before the CDR3 finishes, and the germline J gene fills in the end. This chain joins TRBV18 and TRBJ1-3; possible D gene TRBD1, 5 bases. The V end lost 2 bases, the J end lost 4 bases, and 9 bases lay between the germline ends. The CDR3 loop spans 14 amino acids. Germline V gives CDR1 KGHSH, CDR2 LQKENI. CDR3 bases read: TGTGCCAGCTCACCAGCAGGGAACGGAAACACC. It is translated as CASSPAGNGNT. The complete CDR3 protein is CASSPAGNGNTIYF.

This clone was seen ten or more times. The CDR3 end falls 3 residues outside the read, so it is completed with the germline J gene. The chain uses TRBV4-2 and TRBJ2-5; 8 bases fit TRBD1. The V gene end was trimmed by 4 bases and the J gene end by 2 bases; junction bases not matched to a gene: 15. Per the germline V gene, CDR1 is LGHNA and CDR2 is YNFKEQ. The CDR3 contains 18 residues. The CDR3 DNA, read in part, is TGTGCCAGCAGCCCCGACAGGGGCGCAAACCCCCTTCAAGAGACC. This translates into CASSPDRGANPLQET. The entire CDR3 sequence reads CASSPDRGANPLQETQYF.

The sample holds many counts of this clone. The CDR3 end falls 3 residues outside the read, so it is completed with the germline J gene. The chain links TRBV7-6 to TRBJ1-6; 8 positions match TRBD1. V was clipped by 5 bases and J by 10 bases; unmatched bases: 16. Germline V gene sequence: CDR1 SGHVS, CDR2 FNYEAQ. The CDR3 runs 17 residues. CDR3 DNA (partial): TGTGCCAGCAGCCCAGACCTAGGGACAGGACTTTGGTCACCC. Its protein product is CASSPDLGTGLWSP. The CDR3 in its entirety is CASSPDLGTGLWSPLHF.

This clone was seen many times. The DNA ends 3 residues before the CDR3 does, and the rest of the CDR3 is filled in from the germline J gene. The gene calls are TRBV5-6 and TRBJ1-2; 8 bases are shared with TRBD1. Germline V CDR1 and CDR2: SGHDT, YYEEEE. J was trimmed by 2 bases and V by 2 bases; bases with no gene match: 2. This CDR3 is built from 14 residues. Partial CDR3 DNA: TGTGCCAGCAGCTTCGGGACAGGAAACTATGGC. Translation: CASSFGTGNYG. The whole CDR3 sequence is CASSFGTGNYGYTF.